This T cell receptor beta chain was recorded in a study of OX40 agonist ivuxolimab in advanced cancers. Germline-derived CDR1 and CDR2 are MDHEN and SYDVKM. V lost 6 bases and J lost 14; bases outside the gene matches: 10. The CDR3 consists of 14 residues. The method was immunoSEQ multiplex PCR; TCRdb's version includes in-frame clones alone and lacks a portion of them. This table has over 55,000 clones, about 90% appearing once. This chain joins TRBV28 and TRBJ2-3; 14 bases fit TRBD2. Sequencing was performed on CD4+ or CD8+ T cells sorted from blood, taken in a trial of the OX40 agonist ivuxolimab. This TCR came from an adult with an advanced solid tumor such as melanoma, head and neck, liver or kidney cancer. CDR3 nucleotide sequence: TGTGCCAGCAGACCGGGACTAGCGGGGGTCGTGGGGTATTTT. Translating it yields CASRPGLAGVVGYF.